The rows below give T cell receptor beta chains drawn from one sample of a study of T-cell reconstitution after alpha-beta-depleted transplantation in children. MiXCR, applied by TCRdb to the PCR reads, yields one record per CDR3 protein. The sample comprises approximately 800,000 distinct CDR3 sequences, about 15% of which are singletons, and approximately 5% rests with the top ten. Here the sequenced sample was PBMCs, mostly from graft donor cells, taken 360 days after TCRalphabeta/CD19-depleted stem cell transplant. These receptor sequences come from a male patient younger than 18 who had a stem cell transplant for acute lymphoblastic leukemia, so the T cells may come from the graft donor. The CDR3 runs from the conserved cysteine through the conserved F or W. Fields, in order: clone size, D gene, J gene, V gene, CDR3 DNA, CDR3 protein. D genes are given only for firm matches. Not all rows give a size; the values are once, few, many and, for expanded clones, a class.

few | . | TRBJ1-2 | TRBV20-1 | TGCAGTGCCACTCCGGGGGCGTATGGCTACACCTTC | CSATPGAYGYTF
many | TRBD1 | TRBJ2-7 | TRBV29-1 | TGCAGCGTGTCCTCCGGGACAGGGCCCTACGAGCAGTACTTC | CSVSSGTGPYEQYF
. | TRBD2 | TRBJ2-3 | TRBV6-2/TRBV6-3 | TGTGCCAGCAGTTACTCGAGGACTAGCGTCACAGATACGCAGTATTTT | CASSYSRTSVTDTQYF
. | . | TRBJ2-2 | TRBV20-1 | TGCAGTGCTAGGTCCAGCCCGAACACCGGGGAGCTGTTTTTT | CSARSSPNTGELFF
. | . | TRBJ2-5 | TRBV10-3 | TGTGCCATCAGTGTGCAGGATTCGGAGACCCAGTACTTC | CAISVQDSETQYF
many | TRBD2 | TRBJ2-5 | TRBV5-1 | TGCGCCAGCAGCTCCGGACTAGCGGGAATGGAGACCCAGTACTTC | CASSSGLAGMETQYF
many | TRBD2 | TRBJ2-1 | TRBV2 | TGTGCCAGCACCGAGGGACTAGCCAATGAGCAGTTCTTC | CASTEGLANEQFF
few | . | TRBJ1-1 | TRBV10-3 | TGTGCCATCAGACCTCAGGGGAACACTGAAGCTTTCTTT | CAIRPQGNTEAFF
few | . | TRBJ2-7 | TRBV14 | TGTGCCAGCAGCCTCGGGTCTCTACTATCCTACGAGCAGTACTTC | CASSLGSLLSYEQYF
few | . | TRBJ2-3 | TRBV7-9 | TGTGCCAGCAGCTTAGGCCGGGGTCGAGAAGGAGATACGCAGTATTTT | CASSLGRGREGDTQYF
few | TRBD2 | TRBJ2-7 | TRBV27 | TGTGCCAGCGGACCCGGGAGGGCCTACGAGCAGTACTTC | CASGPGRAYEQYF
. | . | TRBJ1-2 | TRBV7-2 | TGTGCCAGCAGCTTAGTCGGGCTCTCTAACTATGGCTACACCTTC | CASSLVGLSNYGYTF
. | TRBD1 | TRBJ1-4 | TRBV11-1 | TGTGCCAGCAGCTCTCGGGGACAGGGGGTCCCTAGGGCTAATGAAAAACTGTTTTTT | CASSSRGQGVPRANEKLFF
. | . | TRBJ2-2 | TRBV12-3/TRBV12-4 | TGTGCCAGCAGTTCGCAGGGGTGGACCGGGGAGCTGTTTTTT | CASSSQGWTGELFF
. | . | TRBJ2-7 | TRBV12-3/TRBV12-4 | TGTGCCAGCAGTTTAGCGATCCGTCCCTACGAGCAGTACTTC | CASSLAIRPYEQYF
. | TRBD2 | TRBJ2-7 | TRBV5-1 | TGCGCCAGCAGCCCTCTGCCTAGCGGGATCCTCTACGAGCAGTACTTC | CASSPLPSGILYEQYF
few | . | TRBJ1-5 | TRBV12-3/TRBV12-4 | TGTGCCAGCAGGAGTGAGGACCCCGTACAGCCCCAGCATTTT | CASRSEDPVQPQHF
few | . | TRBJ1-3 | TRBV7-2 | TGTGCCAGCAGCTTAACAGGGAGTCCCTCTGGAAACACCATATATTTT | CASSLTGSPSGNTIYF
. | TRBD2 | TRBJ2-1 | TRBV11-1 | TGTGCCAGCAGCTTAGGGGGTCGGACTAGCGGGAGAAGTCCCTCCTACAATGAGCAGTTCTTC | CASSLGGRTSGRSPSYNEQFF
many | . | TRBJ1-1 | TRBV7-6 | TGTGCCAGCAGCCCCTACGCGCAGGGTTGGGCTTTCTTT | CASSPYAQGWAFF
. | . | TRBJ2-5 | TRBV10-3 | TGTGCCATCAGTGAGCAAGAGGAGACCCAGTACTTC | CAISEQEETQYF
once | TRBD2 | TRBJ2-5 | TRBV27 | TGTGCCAGCAGGGTAGCGGGAGGGCCAGAGACCCAGTACTTC | CASRVAGGPETQYF
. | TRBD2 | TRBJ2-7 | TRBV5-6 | TGTGCCAGCAGATTTCGACTAGCGGGAGCTGCCTACGAGCAGTACTTC | CASRFRLAGAAYEQYF
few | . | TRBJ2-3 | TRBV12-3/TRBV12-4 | TGTGCCAGCAGTTCCCCGTACGGGTTCACAGATACGCAGTATTTT | CASSSPYGFTDTQYF
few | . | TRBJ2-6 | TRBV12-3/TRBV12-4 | TGTGCCAGCAGCTCCCTCGGGCTCAGCTCTGGGGCCAACGTCCTGACTTTC | CASSSLGLSSGANVLTF
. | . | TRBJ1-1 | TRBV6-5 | TGTGCCAGCAGTCCCTGGGGTGAAGCTTTCTTT | CASSPWGEAFF
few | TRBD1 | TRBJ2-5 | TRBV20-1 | TGCAGTGCTAGGAGGGACAGGTACCAAGAGACCCAGTACTTC | CSARRDRYQETQYF
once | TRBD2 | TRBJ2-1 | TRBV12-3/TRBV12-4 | TGTGCCAGCAGTTTCCCTGTACTAGCGGGAGAAGGGTACAATGAGCAGTTCTTC | CASSFPVLAGEGYNEQFF
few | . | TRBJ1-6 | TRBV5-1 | TGCGCCAGCAGCTCCGCTTCGGGAGGGGATAACTCACCCCTCCACTTT | CASSSASGGDNSPLHF
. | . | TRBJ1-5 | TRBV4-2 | TGTGCCAGCAGCCAAGATTACTTACGACAGGTTAGCAATCAGCCCCAGCATTTT | CASSQDYLRQVSNQPQHF
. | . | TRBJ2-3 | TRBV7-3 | TGTGCCAGCAGCTCCGACAGGTGGTCAGATACGCAGTATTTT | CASSSDRWSDTQYF
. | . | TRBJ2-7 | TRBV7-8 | TGTGCCAGCAGCTCACTTGGCCGAGGTACCTCCTACGAGCAGTACTTC | CASSSLGRGTSYEQYF
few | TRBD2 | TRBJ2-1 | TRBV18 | TGTGCCAGCTCACTAAGCCCGGGACTAGCCCCCGCTGAGCAGTTCTTC | CASSLSPGLAPAEQFF
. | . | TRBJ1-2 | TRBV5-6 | TGTGCCAGCAGCTTAGTCCTGGCAGGGGTAGGCTACACCTTC | CASSLVLAGVGYTF
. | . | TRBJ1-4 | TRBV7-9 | TGTGCCAGCAGCTCGGAGTCCGTGAGGGAAAAACTGTTTTTT | CASSSESVREKLFF
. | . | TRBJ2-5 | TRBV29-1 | TGCAGCGTTGTATCGGCGACCCAGTACTTC | CSVVSATQYF
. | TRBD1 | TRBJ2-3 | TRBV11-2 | TGTGCCAGCAGCCCGCTTAGGGGGGACAGGGCCCTTGATACGCAGTATTTT | CASSPLRGDRALDTQYF
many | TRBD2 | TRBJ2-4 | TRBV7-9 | TGTGCCAGCAGCCGGGGACTAGCGGGACAAAACATTCAGTACTTC | CASSRGLAGQNIQYF
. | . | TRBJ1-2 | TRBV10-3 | TGTGCCATCAGTGCAGACGGCGTACTTTCGAAAAACTATGGCTACACCTTC | CAISADGVLSKNYGYTF
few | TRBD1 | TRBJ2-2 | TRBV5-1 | TGCGCCAGCAGCTTGGCCGTGGGACAGCCGAACACCGGGGAGCTGTTTTTT | CASSLAVGQPNTGELFF
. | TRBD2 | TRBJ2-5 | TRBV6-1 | TGTGCCAGCAGCAAGGCGCAGAGCGGGAGGGCCAGCGAGACCCAGTACTTC | CASSKAQSGRASETQYF
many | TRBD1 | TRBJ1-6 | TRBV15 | TGTGCCACCAGCAGGCCGGGACAGTCTTCTTCACCCCTCCACTTT | CATSRPGQSSSPLHF
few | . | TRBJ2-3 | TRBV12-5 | TGTGCTAGTGGTGAGGGACGGCTCACAGATACGCAGTATTTT | CASGEGRLTDTQYF
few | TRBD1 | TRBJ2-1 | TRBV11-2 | TGTGCCAGCAGCTTTAACAGGGGGCTGGGGAGAGAGCAGTTCTTC | CASSFNRGLGREQFF
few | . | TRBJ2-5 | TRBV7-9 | TGTGCCAGCAGCCGTTGGCGGTGGGAAGGCCAAGAGACCCAGTACTTC | CASSRWRWEGQETQYF
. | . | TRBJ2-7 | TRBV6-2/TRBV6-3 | TGTGCCAGCAGGGGGAGAAACGAGCAGTACTTC | CASRGRNEQYF
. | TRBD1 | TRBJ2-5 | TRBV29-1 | TGCAGCGTGTCGGGACAGACTCAAGAGACCCAGTACTTC | CSVSGQTQETQYF
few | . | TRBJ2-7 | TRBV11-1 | TGTGCCAGCAGCTTCCAACTAAATTCCTACGAGCAGTACTTC | CASSFQLNSYEQYF
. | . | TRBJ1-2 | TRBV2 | TGTGCCAGCAGTGAAGCTTGGCAGGGGTTCTATGGCTACACCTTC | CASSEAWQGFYGYTF
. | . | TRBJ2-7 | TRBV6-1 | TGTGCCAGCAGTGAAGGGACTCCGCGTGCATCCTACGAGCAGTACTTC | CASSEGTPRASYEQYF
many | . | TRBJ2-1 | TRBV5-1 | TGCGCCAGCAGCTTGACCTCCTACAATGAGCAGTTCTTC | CASSLTSYNEQFF
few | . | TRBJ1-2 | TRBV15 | TGTGCCACCAGCAGGCAGACTGACATCCCCTATGGCTACACCTTC | CATSRQTDIPYGYTF
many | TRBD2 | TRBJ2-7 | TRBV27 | TGTGCCAGCAGTTTATTGGGTAGCGGGAGAAGCGAGCAGTACTTC | CASSLLGSGRSEQYF
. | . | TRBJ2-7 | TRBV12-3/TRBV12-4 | TGTGCCAGCAGGGGGACTGGAGGCTTCGAGCAGTACTTC | CASRGTGGFEQYF
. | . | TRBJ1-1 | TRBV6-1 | TGTGCCAGCAGTGAAGGGATGAGGATTGGGAACACTGAAGCTTTCTTT | CASSEGMRIGNTEAFF
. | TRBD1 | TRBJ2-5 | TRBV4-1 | TGCGCCAGCAGCAACCTGGCGAGGGACAGGGTAGAGACCCAGTACTTC | CASSNLARDRVETQYF